One and the same sample provided the 2 T cell receptor beta chains below, sequenced in a study of cytomegalovirus exposure and HLA in healthy donors. The PCR employed 60 Vbeta primers together with 13 Jbeta primers. The data were produced by immunoSEQ multiplex PCR, yet TCRdb's version contains in-frame clones alone and is incomplete. The sample records roughly 120,000 clones, over 60% being singletons. Material: PBMCs. These TCRs come from a man aged 55 to 69 in good health and CMV-seropositive.

The chain is built from TRBV28 and TRBJ1-2; 7 bases are a match to TRBD1. The CDR3 spans 13 residues. Unmatched junction bases numbered 1, after V lost 4 bases and J lost 2 bases. CDR1 and CDR2 from the germline V gene are MDHEN and SYDVKM. CDR3 sequence reads: CASSWDRNYGYTF. CDR3 DNA: TGTGCCAGCAGTTGGGACAGAAACTATGGCTACACCTTC.

DNA of the CDR3: TGTGCCAGCAGTCGACCCTCACAGGGTAGAAACGAGCAGTACTTC. Translated, it gives CASSRPSQGRNEQYF. The gene calls are TRBV6-5 and TRBJ2-7; D is perhaps TRBD1 (6 bases). From germline, CDR1 is MNHEY and CDR2 SVGAGI. CDR3 length: 15 amino acids. Trimming cost V 5 bases and J 5 bases, with 19 bases left between them.